This TCR beta chain was found in a study of T-cell reconstitution after alpha-beta-depleted transplantation in children. Unique molecular identifiers were used to barcode this TCRbeta library. TCRdb ran MiXCR on the PCR reads and lists one entry per CDR3 protein. The sample has hundreds of thousands of distinct CDR3 sequences, roughly 17% seen once; the top ten hold approximately 1.1%. The CDR3 runs 13 residues. Deletions cut 6 bases from V and 3 bases from J, with 8 bases between. In germline, CDR1 is SSHAT, CDR2 FNYEAQ (reference sequence). This clonotype was recorded many times. V is TRBV7-7 and J is TRBJ2-2, with a tentative D call TRBD1 (5 bases). The material sequenced was PBMCs from the stem cell graft donor, taken from the stem cell graft. The sequence derives from a human donor who donated a stem cell graft to a child with acute myeloid leukemia. In nucleotides, the CDR3 is TGTGCCAGCAGGCAGGGTGACACCGGGGAGCTGTTTTTT. Its translation: CASRQGDTGELFF.